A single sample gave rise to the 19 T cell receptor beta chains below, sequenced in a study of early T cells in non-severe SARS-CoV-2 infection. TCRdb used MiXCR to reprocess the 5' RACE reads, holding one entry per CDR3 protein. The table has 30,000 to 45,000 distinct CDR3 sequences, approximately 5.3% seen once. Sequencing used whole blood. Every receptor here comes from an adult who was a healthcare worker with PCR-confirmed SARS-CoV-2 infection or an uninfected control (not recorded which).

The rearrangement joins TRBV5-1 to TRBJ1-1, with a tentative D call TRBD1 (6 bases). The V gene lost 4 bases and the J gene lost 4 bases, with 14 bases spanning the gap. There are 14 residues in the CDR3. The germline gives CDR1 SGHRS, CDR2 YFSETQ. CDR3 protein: CASSQQGEGTEAFF. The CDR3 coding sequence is TGCGCCAGCAGCCAACAGGGTGAGGGCACTGAAGCTTTCTTT. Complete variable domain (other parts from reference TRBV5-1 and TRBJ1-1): KAGVTQTPRYLIKTRGQQVTLSCSPISGHRSVSWYQQTPGQGLQFLFEYFSETQRNKGNFPGRFSGRQFSNSRSEMNVSTLELGDSALYLCASSQQGEGTEAFFGQGTRLTVV.

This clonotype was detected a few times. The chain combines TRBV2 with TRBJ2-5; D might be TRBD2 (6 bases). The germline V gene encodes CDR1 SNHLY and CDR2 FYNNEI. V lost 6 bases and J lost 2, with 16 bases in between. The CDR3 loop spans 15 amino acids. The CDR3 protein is CASSPRRAPQETQYF. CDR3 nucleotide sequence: TGTGCCAGCAGCCCCCGGAGGGCCCCACAAGAGACCCAGTACTTC.

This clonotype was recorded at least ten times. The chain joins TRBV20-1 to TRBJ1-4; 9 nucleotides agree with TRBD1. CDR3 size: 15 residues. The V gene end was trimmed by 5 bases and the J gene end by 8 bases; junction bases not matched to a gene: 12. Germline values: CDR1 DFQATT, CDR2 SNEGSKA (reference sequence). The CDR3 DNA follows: TGCAGTGCTCGTGAATCACAGGGGGCTCGGGAAAAACTGTTTTTT. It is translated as CSARESQGAREKLFF.

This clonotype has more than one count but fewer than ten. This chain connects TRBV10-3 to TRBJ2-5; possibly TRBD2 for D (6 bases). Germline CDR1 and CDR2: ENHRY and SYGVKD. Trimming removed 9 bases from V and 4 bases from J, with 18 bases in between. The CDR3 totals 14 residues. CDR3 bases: TGTGCCATGAAATCCGGGTCCGGGGGAGAGACCCAGTACTTC. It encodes CAMKSGSGGETQYF.

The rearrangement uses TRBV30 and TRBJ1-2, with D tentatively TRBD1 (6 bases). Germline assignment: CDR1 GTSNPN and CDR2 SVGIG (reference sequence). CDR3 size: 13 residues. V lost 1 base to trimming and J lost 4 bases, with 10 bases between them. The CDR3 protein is CAWSADRSYGYTF. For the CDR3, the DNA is TGTGCCTGGAGTGCTGACAGGTCCTATGGCTACACCTTC.

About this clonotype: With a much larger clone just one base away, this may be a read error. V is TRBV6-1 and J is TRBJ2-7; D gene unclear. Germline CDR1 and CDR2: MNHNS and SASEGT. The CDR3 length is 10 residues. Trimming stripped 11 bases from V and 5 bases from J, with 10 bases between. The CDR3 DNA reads TGTGCCGTCGAGTCCCACGAGCAGTACTTC. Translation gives CAVESHEQYF.

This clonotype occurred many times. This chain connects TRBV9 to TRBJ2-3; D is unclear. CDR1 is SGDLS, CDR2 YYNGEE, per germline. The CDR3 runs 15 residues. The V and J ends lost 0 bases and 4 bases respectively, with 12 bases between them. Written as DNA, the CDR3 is TGTGCCAGCAGCGTAGAGGTGAGCGTCGCAGATACGCAGTATTTT. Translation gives CASSVEVSVADTQYF.

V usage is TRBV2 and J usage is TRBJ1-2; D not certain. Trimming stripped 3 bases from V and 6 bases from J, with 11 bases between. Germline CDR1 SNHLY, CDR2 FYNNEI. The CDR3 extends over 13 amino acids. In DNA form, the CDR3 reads TGTGCCAGCAGTGACGGCAGTATTAATGGCTACACCTTC. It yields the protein CASSDGSINGYTF.

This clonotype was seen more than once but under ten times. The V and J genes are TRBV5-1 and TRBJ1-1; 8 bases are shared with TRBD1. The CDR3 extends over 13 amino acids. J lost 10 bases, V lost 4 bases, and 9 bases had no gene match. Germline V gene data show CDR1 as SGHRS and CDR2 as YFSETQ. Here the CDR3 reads CASSLGQGERAFF. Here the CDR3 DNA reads TGCGCCAGCAGCCTCGGACAGGGTGAACGAGCTTTCTTT.

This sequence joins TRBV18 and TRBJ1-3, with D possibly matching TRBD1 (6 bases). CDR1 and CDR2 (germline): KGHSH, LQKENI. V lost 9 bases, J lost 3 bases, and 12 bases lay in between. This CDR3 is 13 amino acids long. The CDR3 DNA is TGTGCCAGTTGGCCAGGGGTTGGAAACACCATATATTTT. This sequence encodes CASWPGVGNTIYF.

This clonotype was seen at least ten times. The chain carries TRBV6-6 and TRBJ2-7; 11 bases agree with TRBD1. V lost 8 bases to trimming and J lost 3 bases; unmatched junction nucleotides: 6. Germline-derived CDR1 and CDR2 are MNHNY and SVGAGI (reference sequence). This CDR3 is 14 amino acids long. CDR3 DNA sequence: TGTGCCAGCTCCGGGACAGGGGGATTCTACGAGCAGTACTTC. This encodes CASSGTGGFYEQYF.

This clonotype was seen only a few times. CDR3 coding DNA: TGTGCCAGCAGGCAGCGGGACACCTCCTACGAGCAGTACTTC. This sequence encodes CASRQRDTSYEQYF. The V call is TRBV6-6, the J call TRBJ2-7; a possible D gene is TRBD2 (7 bases). The CDR3 is 14 residues long. Trimming took off 6 bases at V and 0 bases at J, with 12 bases between the two ends. Germline CDR1 is MNHNY and CDR2 is SVGAGI (reference sequence).

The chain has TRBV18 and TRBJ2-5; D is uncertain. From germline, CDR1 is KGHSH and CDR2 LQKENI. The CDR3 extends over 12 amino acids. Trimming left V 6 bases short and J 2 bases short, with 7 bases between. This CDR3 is CASSQRQETQYF. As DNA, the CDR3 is TGTGCCAGCTCCCAGAGACAAGAGACCCAGTACTTC.

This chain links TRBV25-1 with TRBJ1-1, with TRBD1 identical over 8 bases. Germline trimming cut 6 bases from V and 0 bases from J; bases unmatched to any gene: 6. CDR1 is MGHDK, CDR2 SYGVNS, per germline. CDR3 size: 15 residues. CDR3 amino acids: CASRDGTGLNTEAFF. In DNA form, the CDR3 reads TGTGCCAGCAGAGACGGGACAGGCCTGAACACTGAAGCTTTCTTT.

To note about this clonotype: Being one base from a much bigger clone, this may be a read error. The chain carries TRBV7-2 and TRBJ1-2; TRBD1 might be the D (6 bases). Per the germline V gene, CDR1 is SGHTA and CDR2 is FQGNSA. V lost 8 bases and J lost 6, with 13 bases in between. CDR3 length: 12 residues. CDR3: CASGTNCNGYTF. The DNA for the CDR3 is TGTGCCAGCGGGACAAACTGTAATGGCTACACCTTC.

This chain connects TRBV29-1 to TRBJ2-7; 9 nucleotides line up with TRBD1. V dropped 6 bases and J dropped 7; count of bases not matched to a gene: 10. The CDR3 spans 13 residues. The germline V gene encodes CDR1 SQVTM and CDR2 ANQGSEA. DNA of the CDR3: TGCAGCGTAACCGGGACAGGGCGGAAGGAGCAGTACTTC. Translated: CSVTGTGRKEQYF.

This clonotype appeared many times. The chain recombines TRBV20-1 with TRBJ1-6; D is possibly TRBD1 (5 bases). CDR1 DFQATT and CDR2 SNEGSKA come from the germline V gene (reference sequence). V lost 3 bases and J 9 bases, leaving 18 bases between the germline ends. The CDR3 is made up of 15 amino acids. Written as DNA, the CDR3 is TGCAGTGCTAGTCACCCCCAGGGACCTTTTTCACCCCTCCACTTT. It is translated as CSASHPQGPFSPLHF.

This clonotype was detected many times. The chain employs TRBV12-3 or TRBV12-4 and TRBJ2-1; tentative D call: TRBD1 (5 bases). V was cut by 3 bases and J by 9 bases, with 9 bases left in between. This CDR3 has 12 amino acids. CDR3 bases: TGTGCCAGCAGTTTCAGGGTATCTGAGCAGTTCTTC. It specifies CASSFRVSEQFF.

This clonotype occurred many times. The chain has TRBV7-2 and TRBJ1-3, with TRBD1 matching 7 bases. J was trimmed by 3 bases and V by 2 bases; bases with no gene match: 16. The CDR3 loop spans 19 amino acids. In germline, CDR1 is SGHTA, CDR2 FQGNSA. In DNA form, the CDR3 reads TGTGCCAGCAGCTTAAGTTCAGTGGCAACAGGGGCATATGGAAACACCATATATTTT. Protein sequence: CASSLSSVATGAYGNTIYF.